Given below is one T cell receptor (beta chain) in context. What it recognizes is unknown. This record belongs to a study of shared clonotypes between healthy human individuals. Findings and caveats of the study: The four-donor shared clonotypes exceeded non-shared clonotypes in generation probability, with non-shared ones scoring lower. Among four donors, roughly 5% of naive CD4 clonotypes were found in common.

The CDR3 sequence is 16 residues long. Germline CDR1 SGDLS, CDR2 YYNGEE. Germline trimming cut 4 bases from V and 3 bases from J; bases unmatched to any gene: 11. All participating donors were Caucasian adults from Nashville, Tennessee. The assay was immunoSEQ multiplex PCR, and TCRdb's table has in-frame clones only and misses some. This table holds some 240,000 clones, about 65% found once. This sequence was found in a man aged 25-45 years in good health. V and J are TRBV9 and TRBJ2-3, with 7 positions matching TRBD2. Specimen: memory CD4+ T cells sorted from blood. Subset meaning: CD45RA-negative fraction. CDR3 region: CASSTGGRHKTDTQYF. CDR3 nucleotide sequence: TGTGCCAGCAGCACGGGGGGACGACACAAGACAGATACGCAGTATTTT.